This T cell receptor beta chain was sequenced for a study of CD8 T cells in Susac syndrome. TCR beta sequencing covered blood CD8+ and CD4+ T cells. The RNA, about 0.5 to 1 ug, was put through reverse transcription using random hexamers. The authors amplified TCR beta CDR3 across 54 Vbeta and 13 Jbeta using immunoSEQ multiplex PCR. In TCRdb, the immunoSEQ multiplex PCR reads were re-called with MiXCR into one record per CDR3 protein. The sample lists about 210,000 distinct CDR3 sequences, around 95% occurring once. CDR1 is LGHDT, CDR2 YNNKEL, per germline (reference sequence). V dropped 2 bases and J dropped 2 bases, with 19 bases sitting between them. This CDR3 is built from 19 residues.

The TCR comes from a human donor with multiple sclerosis. Sequences were obtained from CD4+ T cells from PBMCs. V and J are TRBV3-1 and TRBJ2-6, with D possibly being TRBD1 (5 bases). The CDR3 nucleotides read TGTGCCAGCAGCCAAAACCCAGGGAAAAGGTTGACTGGGGCCAACGTCCTGACTTTC. It specifies CASSQNPGKRLTGANVLTF. Based on the CDR3 plus reference TRBV3-1 and TRBJ2-6, the full variable domain is DTAVSQTPKYLVTQMGNDKSIKCEQNLGHDTMYWYKQDSKKFLKIMFSYNNKELIINETVPNRFSPKSPDKAHLNLHINSLELGDSAVYFCASSQNPGKRLTGANVLTFGAGSRLTVL.